Each of the 32 T cell receptor beta chains below was sequenced from the same sample in a study of persistence of HIV-infected CD4 T cells. The immunoSEQ assay was version 4, run in survey mode. The table came from immunoSEQ multiplex PCR; TCRdb's copy has only in-frame clones and leaves some out. The sample lists tens of thousands of clones, less than 85% seen once, with around 1.7% in the top ten. Their specific antigens are unknown. An overlapping HIV-1 Gag peptide pool stimulated these cells at roughly 1 ug/peptide/mL. CD40L-negative CD69-negative CD45RO-high memory CD4+ T cells were sorted as populations depleted of antigen-responding cells. Sequencing was performed on CD4+ T cells sorted from PBMCs after roughly 17-hour stimulation, taken from a patient who received antiretroviral therapy. The receptors derive from an adult man with HIV who was CMV-seropositive.

This clone turned up a few times. This rearrangement joins TRBV7-2 to TRBJ1-3, with D uncertain. The germline V and J ends were trimmed by 1 base and 4 bases, with 11 bases remaining between them. The germline CDR1 and CDR2 sequences are SGHTA and FQGNSA. This CDR3 spans 15 amino acids. The CDR3 bases are TGTGCCAGCAGCTTAGAGGGAACTAGAGGAAACACCATATATTTT. It encodes CASSLEGTRGNTIYF. Complete variable domain (other parts from reference TRBV7-2 and TRBJ1-3): GAGVSQSPSNKVTEKGKDVELRCDPISGHTALYWYRQSLGQGLEFLIYFQGNSAPDKSGLPSDRFSAERTGGSVSTLTIQRTQQEDSAVYLCASSLEGTRGNTIYFGEGSWLTVV.

This chain connects TRBV19 to TRBJ1-5; maybe TRBD1 (5 bases). Trimming cost V 6 bases and J 5 bases, with 8 bases left between them. CDR1 is LNHDA, CDR2 SQIVND, per germline (reference sequence). This CDR3 comprises 12 residues. Here the CDR3 DNA reads TGTGCCAGTAGGGTGGGGGATCAGCCCCAGCATTTT. Translated, it gives CASRVGDQPQHF.

The chain carries TRBV10-3 and TRBJ2-7; D unclear. The germline gives CDR1 ENHRY, CDR2 SYGVKD. The CDR3 totals 13 residues. Trimming left V 8 bases short and J 5 bases short, with 16 bases between. CDR3: CAIRRPLDHEQYF. The CDR3, as DNA: TGTGCCATCCGGCGGCCGCTGGACCACGAGCAGTACTTC.

The gene calls are TRBV3-1 (or the pseudogene TRBV3-2) and TRBJ2-1, with 7 bases aligning to TRBD1. This CDR3 comprises 14 residues. The trim removed 3 bases at V and 4 bases at J, leaving 3 bases unmatched. The germline CDR1 and CDR2 sequences are LGHDT and YNNKEL (reference sequence). The CDR3, as DNA: TGTGCCAGCAGCCAGCTGGACAGGTACAATGAGCAGTTCTTC. Translation: CASSQLDRYNEQFF.

In nucleotides, the CDR3 is TGTGCCAGCAGCTTATCGACAGTGGACACTGAAGCTTTCTTT. Its translation: CASSLSTVDTEAFF. This chain connects TRBV7-2 to TRBJ1-1; tentative D call: TRBD1 (5 bases). Germline CDR1 and CDR2: SGHTA and FQGNSA. The CDR3 spans 14 residues. V lost 2 bases, J lost 3 bases, and 10 bases lay in between. Using reference TRBV7-2 and TRBJ1-1 for the parts outside the CDR3, the full variable domain is GAGVSQSPSNKVTEKGKDVELRCDPISGHTALYWYRQSLGQGLEFLIYFQGNSAPDKSGLPSDRFSAERTGGSVSTLTIQRTQQEDSAVYLCASSLSTVDTEAFFGQGTRLTVV.

This chain links TRBV5-4 with TRBJ2-6; D gene uncertain. CDR3 size: 14 residues. Deletions cut 2 bases from V and 1 base from J, with 4 bases between. Per the germline V gene, CDR1 is SGHNT and CDR2 is YYREEE (reference sequence). CDR3 in amino acids: CASSFFSGANVLTF. CDR3 coding DNA: TGTGCCAGCAGCTTCTTTTCTGGGGCCAACGTCCTGACTTTC.

The V and J genes are TRBV4-2 and TRBJ1-4; D is undetermined. Germline values: CDR1 LGHNA, CDR2 YNFKEQ. This CDR3 spans 15 amino acids. Trimming cost V 0 bases and J 4 bases, with 9 bases left between them. CDR3 loop: CASSQDLTNNEKLFF. In DNA form, the CDR3 reads TGTGCCAGCAGCCAAGATTTAACCAATAATGAAAAACTGTTTTTT.

The chain joins TRBV6-5 to TRBJ2-7; no clear D. Germline V CDR1 and CDR2: MNHEY, SVGAGI. The germline V and J ends were trimmed by 2 bases and 4 bases, with 3 bases remaining between them. The CDR3 spans 11 residues. The CDR3 DNA follows: TGTGCCAGCAGTTACGCTTACGAGCAGTACTTC. The encoded protein is CASSYAYEQYF.

V usage is TRBV2 and J usage is TRBJ2-3; D unresolved. The germline gives CDR1 SNHLY, CDR2 FYNNEI. There are 14 residues in the CDR3. V shed 8 bases and J shed 8 bases, with 20 bases lying between them. The CDR3: CASAEAPGRVTQYF. CDR3 nucleotide sequence: TGTGCCAGCGCTGAAGCGCCGGGTCGCGTTACGCAGTATTTT.

The chain uses TRBV24-1 and TRBJ2-1; 10 bases agree with TRBD1. The germline V gene has CDR1 KGHDR and CDR2 SFDVKD. There are 13 residues in the CDR3. Unmatched junction bases numbered 8, after V lost 4 bases and J lost 15 bases. The CDR3 spells CATSDPGTGVRFF. CDR3 bases: TGTGCCACCAGTGACCCAGGGACAGGGGTTCGGTTCTTC.

The rearrangement links TRBV3-1 (or the pseudogene TRBV3-2) to TRBJ2-7, with D hard to call. The germline V and J ends were trimmed by 0 bases and 3 bases, with 3 bases remaining between them. CDR1 LGHDT and CDR2 YNNKEL come from the germline V gene (reference sequence). The CDR3 runs 12 residues. This chain's CDR3 is CASSQDRYEQYF. CDR3 DNA: TGTGCCAGCAGCCAAGATCGCTACGAGCAGTACTTC.

The rearrangement links TRBV4-1 to TRBJ2-2, with a possible D match to TRBD2 (6 bases). The ends were cut back, 2 bases at V and 5 bases at J, with 15 bases in the middle. The germline V gene encodes CDR1 MGHRA and CDR2 YSYEKL. This CDR3 has 16 amino acids. CDR3 amino acids: CASSQNERVSTGELFF. The CDR3 nucleotides read TGCGCCAGCAGCCAAAACGAGCGGGTTTCTACCGGGGAGCTGTTTTTT.

This clone has just a few counts. An end of the junction differs from the germline gene, which may be a read error. This chain connects TRBV6-5 to TRBJ2-1; 10 bases match TRBD1. This CDR3 contains 15 residues. Germline CDR1 reads MNHEY; CDR2 reads SVGAGI. The CDR3 sequence is CASRGDRGSNNEQFF. CDR3 nucleotide sequence: TGTGCCAGCAGAGGGGACAGGGGCTCCAACAATGAGCAGTTCTTC.

This chain joins TRBV6-5 and TRBJ1-6, with TRBD1 matching over 7 bases. The CDR3 sequence is 14 residues long. V was pared by 6 bases and J by 8 bases, with 7 bases of the junction left unmatched. The V gene's germline CDR1 is MNHEY and CDR2 SVGAGI. The CDR3 is CASSRDSTYSPLHF. CDR3 DNA: TGTGCCAGCAGCCGGGACAGCACTTATTCACCCCTCCACTTT.

The chain links TRBV15 to TRBJ2-6; perhaps TRBD2 as D (5 bases). The CDR3 length is 17 residues. CDR1 LNHNV and CDR2 YYDKDF come from the germline V gene (reference sequence). With 1 base removed from V and 0 bases from J, the gap between germline ends came to 10 bases. The CDR3 is CATSRGGSNSGANVLTF. The CDR3 DNA sequence: TGTGCCACCAGCAGAGGAGGGTCAAACTCTGGGGCCAACGTCCTGACTTTC.

The chain uses TRBV9 and TRBJ2-2; D gene uncertain. The germline CDR1 and CDR2 sequences are SGDLS and YYNGEE. V shed 4 bases and J shed 4 bases, with 5 bases lying between them. The CDR3 is 12 residues long. CDR3 nucleotides: TGTGCCAGCAGCCATCTCACCGGGGAGCTGTTTTTT. This codes for CASSHLTGELFF.

The rearrangement links TRBV3-1 (or the pseudogene TRBV3-2) to TRBJ1-2; D remains ambiguous. This CDR3 region has 12 residues. V gave up 4 bases and J gave up 8 bases, with 11 bases separating them. Per germline, CDR1 LGHDT and CDR2 YNNKEL (reference sequence). This CDR3 reads CASSLGPEGYTF. DNA of the CDR3: TGTGCCAGCAGCCTCGGACCGGAAGGCTACACCTTC.

The count of this clone is one. V usage is TRBV18 and J usage is TRBJ2-1; a possible D gene is TRBD1 (5 bases). The CDR3 runs to 13 residues. CDR1 and CDR2 from the germline V gene are KGHSH and LQKENI. V shed 4 bases and J shed 6 bases, with 10 bases lying between them. Written as DNA, the CDR3 is TGTGCCAGCTCACTTCCAGGGTTCAATGAGCAGTTCTTC. This encodes CASSLPGFNEQFF. The full variable domain, with the rest looked up from reference TRBV18 and TRBJ2-1, is NAGVMQNPRHLVRRRGQEARLRCSPMKGHSHVYWYRQLPEEGLKFMVYLQKENIIDESGMPKERFSAEFPKEGPSILRIQQVVRGDSAAYFCASSLPGFNEQFFGPGTRLTVL.

V and J are TRBV20-1 and TRBJ1-2; D not resolved. V lost 2 bases, J lost 8 bases, and 9 bases lay in between. The CDR3 spans 11 residues. Germline assignment: CDR1 DFQATT and CDR2 SNEGSKA (reference sequence). The CDR3 DNA is TGCAGTGCTAGAACGGGCCTGGGCTACACCTTC. This sequence encodes CSARTGLGYTF.

This chain joins TRBV19 and TRBJ1-4, with D uncertain. CDR1 is LNHDA, CDR2 SQIVND, per germline (reference sequence). The V end lost 11 bases, the J end lost 0 bases, and 10 bases lay between the germline ends. This CDR3 contains 13 residues. The CDR3 here is CAWTPPTNEKLFF. The CDR3 nucleotides are TGTGCCTGGACGCCGCCAACTAATGAAAAACTGTTTTTT.

The rearrangement joins TRBV6-6 to TRBJ2-2; D is unclear. CDR1 and CDR2 from the germline V gene are MNHNY and SVGAGI (reference sequence). V was shortened by 8 bases and J by 0 bases, with 4 bases between the two germline ends. CDR3 size: 12 residues. CDR3 in DNA: TGTGCCAGCGTTACGAACACCGGGGAGCTGTTTTTT. This translates into CASVTNTGELFF.

The CDR3 coding sequence is TGTGCCAGTAGTATTTACCCACATGATGAGCAGTTCTTC. Translated: CASSIYPHDEQFF. The V call is TRBV19, the J call TRBJ2-1; no firm D call. This CDR3 has 13 amino acids. The germline V and J ends were trimmed by 3 bases and 8 bases, with 11 bases remaining between them. Germline V gene lookup returns CDR1 LNHDA and CDR2 SQIVND (reference sequence).

This chain connects TRBV28 to TRBJ1-1; D not resolved. The CDR3 length is 13 residues. V dropped 2 bases and J dropped 8 bases, with 12 bases sitting between them. Germline CDR1 reads MDHEN; CDR2 reads SYDVKM. CDR3 residues: CASSLAGSREAFF. Written as DNA, the CDR3 is TGTGCCAGCAGTTTAGCAGGCTCCAGGGAAGCTTTCTTT.

The V call is TRBV9, the J call TRBJ1-4, with a possible D match to TRBD1 (5 bases). Trimming stripped 3 bases from V and 7 bases from J, with 16 bases between. Germline CDR1 and CDR2: SGDLS and YYNGEE. The CDR3 runs to 15 residues. The chain's CDR3 is CASSEARGGGEKLFF. Here the CDR3 DNA reads TGTGCCAGCAGCGAGGCCCGGGGCGGGGGTGAAAAACTGTTTTTT.

The genes are TRBV11-3 and TRBJ1-1; D may be TRBD1 (6 bases). V dropped 0 bases and J dropped 11 bases, with 13 bases sitting between them. CDR3 length equals 13 residues. CDR1 and CDR2 from the germline V gene are SGHNT and YENEEA. The CDR3 protein is CASSLDVGAKAFF. The CDR3 coding sequence is TGTGCCAGCAGCTTAGATGTGGGGGCGAAGGCTTTCTTT.

V gene TRBV24-1 combines with J gene TRBJ2-2; D unclear. Trimming took 5 bases from V and 6 from J, leaving 6 bases between them. The germline gives CDR1 KGHDR, CDR2 SFDVKD. This CDR3 has 12 amino acids. The CDR3 region is CATSGLSGELFF. CDR3 DNA: TGTGCCACCAGTGGCCTGTCCGGGGAGCTGTTTTTT.

The chain is built from TRBV28 and TRBJ1-5; TRBD1 aligns across 9 bases. The germline V gene has CDR1 MDHEN and CDR2 SYDVKM. The CDR3 runs 17 residues. The junction had 10 bases not matched to a gene; V was cut back by 5 bases and J by 2 bases. The CDR3 here is CASSQYGQGLGNQPQHF. The CDR3 DNA reads as TGTGCCAGCAGTCAATACGGACAGGGGTTGGGCAATCAGCCCCAGCATTTT.

V is TRBV3-1 (or the pseudogene TRBV3-2) and J is TRBJ1-2; D remains ambiguous. The CDR3 spans 14 residues. Trimming shortened V by 4 bases and J by 2 bases, and 11 bases separated the two germline ends. CDR1 and CDR2 from the germline V gene are LGHDT and YNNKEL (reference sequence). The CDR3 loop reads CASSPGSKNYGYTF. In DNA, the CDR3 is TGTGCCAGCAGCCCGGGATCTAAAAACTATGGCTACACCTTC.

CDR3 loop: CASRGTGGTGNTIYF. The CDR3 region has the DNA TGTGCCAGCAGGGGGACAGGGGGAACTGGAAACACCATATATTTT. The chain uses TRBV6-5 and TRBJ1-3; 11 bases map to TRBD1. The junction had 3 bases not matched to a gene; V was cut back by 6 bases and J by 2 bases. The CDR3 has 15 amino acids. Germline CDR1 is MNHEY and CDR2 is SVGAGI.

This clone was found once. Other DNA sequences in the same sample also yield this CDR3. J is TRBJ2-3 and V is TRBV6-6; 8 bases fit TRBD2. The CDR3 sequence is 16 residues long. From germline, CDR1 is MNHNY and CDR2 SVGAGI (reference sequence). V lost 0 bases to trimming and J lost 1 base; unmatched junction nucleotides: 3. The CDR3 bases are TGTGCCAGCAGTTACTCGGGAGCGGGGGGCACAGATACGCAGTATTTT. This codes for CASSYSGAGGTDTQYF.

The genes are TRBV28 and TRBJ2-5, with a weak D call TRBD2 (8 bases). There are 15 residues in the CDR3. From germline, CDR1 is MDHEN and CDR2 SYDVKM. Trimming shortened V by 5 bases and J by 5 bases, and 18 bases separated the two germline ends. CDR3 region: CASSPGQRGMETQYF. The CDR3 nucleotides read TGTGCCAGCAGTCCGGGACAGCGGGGGATGGAGACCCAGTACTTC.

This clone was seen more than once but under ten times. The chain links TRBV7-9 to TRBJ1-4; TRBD1 matches at 8 bases. Germline V lookup: CDR1 SEHNR, CDR2 FQNEAQ (reference sequence). This CDR3 is built from 15 residues. V shed 2 bases and J 8 bases; nucleotides not matched to a gene: 7. The CDR3: CASSLSAGGVEKLFF. The CDR3, as DNA: TGTGCCAGCAGCTTATCGGCAGGGGGCGTAGAAAAACTGTTTTTT.